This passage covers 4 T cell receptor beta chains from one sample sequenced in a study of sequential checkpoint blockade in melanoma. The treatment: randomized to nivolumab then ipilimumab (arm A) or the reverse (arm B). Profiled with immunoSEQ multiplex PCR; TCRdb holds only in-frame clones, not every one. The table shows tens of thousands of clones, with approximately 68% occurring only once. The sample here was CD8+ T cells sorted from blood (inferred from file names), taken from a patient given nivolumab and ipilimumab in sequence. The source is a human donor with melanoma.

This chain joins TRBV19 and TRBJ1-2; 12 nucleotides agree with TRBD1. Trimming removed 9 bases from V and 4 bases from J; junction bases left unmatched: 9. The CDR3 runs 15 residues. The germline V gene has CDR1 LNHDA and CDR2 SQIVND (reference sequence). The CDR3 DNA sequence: TGTGCCAGCGGGACAGGGGGCTCGGAGGCCTATGGCTACACCTTC. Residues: CASGTGGSEAYGYTF.

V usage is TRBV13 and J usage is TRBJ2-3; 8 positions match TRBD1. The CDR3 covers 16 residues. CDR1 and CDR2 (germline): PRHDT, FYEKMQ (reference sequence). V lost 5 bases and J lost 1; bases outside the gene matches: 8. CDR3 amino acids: CASSPRDRRGTDTQYF. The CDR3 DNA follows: TGTGCCAGCAGCCCCAGGGACAGGCGAGGCACAGATACGCAGTATTTT.

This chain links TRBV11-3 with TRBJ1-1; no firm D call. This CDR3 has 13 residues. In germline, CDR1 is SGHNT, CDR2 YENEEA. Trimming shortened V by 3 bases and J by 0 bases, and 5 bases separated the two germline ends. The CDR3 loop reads CASSFSLNTEAFF. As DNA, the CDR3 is TGTGCCAGCAGCTTTAGCTTGAACACTGAAGCTTTCTTT.

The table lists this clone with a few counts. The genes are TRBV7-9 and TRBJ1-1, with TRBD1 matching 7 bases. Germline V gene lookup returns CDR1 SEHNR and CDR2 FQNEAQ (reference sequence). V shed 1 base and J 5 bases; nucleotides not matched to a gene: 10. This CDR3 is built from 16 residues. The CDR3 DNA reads TGTGCCAGCAGCTTAGGCGGTACGGAGGGGGCAACTGAAGCTTTCTTT. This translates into CASSLGGTEGATEAFF.